Detailed here is one T cell receptor (beta chain). This specimen belongs to a study of blood T cell repertoires in COVID-19. Overall study: PBMCs, B-cell-depleted T cells, or T cells provided the cDNA or gDNA that made up the material.

CDR1 is LGHDT and CDR2 is YNNKEL in the germline V gene (reference sequence). With 4 bases clipped from V and 4 bases from J, the junction kept 7 bases outside the gene matches. The CDR3 consists of 15 residues. Original analysis: Scientists estimated how many nucleated cells there were by amplifying reference gene primers. Data came from immunoSEQ multiplex PCR; TCRdb stores just in-frame clones and leaves some out. Clonal size and the V and J genes are those of that table, whereas D and trimming came from the DNA. The data contain about 88,000 clones, about 88% of them singletons. The TCR sequence derives from a woman older than 75 with acute or convalescent COVID-19. Sequencing was performed on peripheral blood. The V and J genes are TRBV3-1 (or the pseudogene TRBV3-2) and TRBJ1-1, with 9 bases matching TRBD1. This chain's CDR3 is CASSPPGDRATEAFF. The CDR3 DNA is TGTGCCAGCAGCCCCCCCGGGGACAGGGCCACTGAAGCTTTCTTT.